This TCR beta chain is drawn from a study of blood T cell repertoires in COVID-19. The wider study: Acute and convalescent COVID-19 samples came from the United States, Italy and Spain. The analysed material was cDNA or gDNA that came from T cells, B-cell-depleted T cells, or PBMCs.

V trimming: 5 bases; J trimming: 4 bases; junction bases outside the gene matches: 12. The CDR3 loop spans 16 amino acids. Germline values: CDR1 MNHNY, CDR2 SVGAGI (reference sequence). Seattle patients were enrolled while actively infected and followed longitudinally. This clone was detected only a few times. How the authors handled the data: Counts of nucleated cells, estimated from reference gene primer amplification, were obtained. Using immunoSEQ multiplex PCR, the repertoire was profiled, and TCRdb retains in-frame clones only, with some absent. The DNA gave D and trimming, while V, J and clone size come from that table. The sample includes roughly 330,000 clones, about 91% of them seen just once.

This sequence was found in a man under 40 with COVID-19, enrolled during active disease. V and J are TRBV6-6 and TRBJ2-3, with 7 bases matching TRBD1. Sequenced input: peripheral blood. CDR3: CASSRKGGAGSDTQYF. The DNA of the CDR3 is TGTGCCAGCAGTCGAAAAGGGGGCGCAGGGTCAGATACGCAGTATTTT.